This section outlines one T cell receptor beta chain sequence together with its context. The sample holds other DNA sequences that translate to the same CDR3. Germline V lookup: CDR1 SGHDT, CDR2 YYEEEE. The CDR3 is 14 residues long. V lost 0 bases, J lost 3 bases, and 9 bases lay in between. CD45RO-negative, CCR7-selected cells formed the naive CD8 fraction, which excluded terminally differentiated effector memory CD45RA+ cells. This sample is drawn from a study of shared clonotypes between healthy human individuals. Profiled with immunoSEQ multiplex PCR; TCRdb holds only in-frame clones, not every one. The table records approximately 2,000,000 clones, around 93% of them present only once.

The sequence came from a man aged 18 to 35 in good health. Some clones in this sample may be carry-over from other donors' samples. The V gene is TRBV5-6, the J gene TRBJ1-1; possible D gene TRBD1, 5 bases. The sequenced material came from naive CD8+ T cells from PBMCs. In nucleotides, the CDR3 is TGTGCCAGCAGCTTGGGGGGGAGGCACACTGAAGCTTTCTTT. It is translated as CASSLGGRHTEAFF.